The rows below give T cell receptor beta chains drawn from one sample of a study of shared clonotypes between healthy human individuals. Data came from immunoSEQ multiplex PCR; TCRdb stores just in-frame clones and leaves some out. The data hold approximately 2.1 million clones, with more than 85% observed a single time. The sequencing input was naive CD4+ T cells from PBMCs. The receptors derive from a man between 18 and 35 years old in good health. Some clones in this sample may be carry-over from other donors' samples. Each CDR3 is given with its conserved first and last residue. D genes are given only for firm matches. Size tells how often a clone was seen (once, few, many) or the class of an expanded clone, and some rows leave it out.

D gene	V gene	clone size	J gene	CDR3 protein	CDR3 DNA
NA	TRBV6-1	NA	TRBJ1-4	CASSERNGREKLFF	TGTGCCAGCAGTGAACGTAACGGAAGGGAAAAACTGTTTTTT
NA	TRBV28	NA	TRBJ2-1	CASSFRLPSLNEQFF	TGTGCCAGCAGTTTTAGGTTACCTAGCCTGAATGAGCAGTTCTTC
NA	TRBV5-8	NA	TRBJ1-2	CASSLDPGRLSNYGYTF	TGTGCCAGCAGCTTGGACCCTGGACGGCTTTCTAACTATGGCTACACCTTC
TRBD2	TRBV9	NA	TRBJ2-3	CASSVVDGRAIDTQYF	TGTGCCAGCAGCGTAGTGGACGGGAGGGCCATAGATACGCAGTATTTT
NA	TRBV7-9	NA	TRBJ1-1	CASAKAGRAEAFF	TGTGCCAGCGCCAAGGCGGGGAGAGCTGAAGCTTTCTTT
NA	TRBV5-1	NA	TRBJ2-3	CASADPASTDTQYF	TGCGCCAGCGCCGACCCCGCCTCCACAGATACGCAGTATTTT
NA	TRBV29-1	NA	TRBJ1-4	CSAFLSNEKLFF	TGCAGCGCATTTTTGTCGAATGAAAAACTGTTTTTT
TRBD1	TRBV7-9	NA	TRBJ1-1	CASSLVPGGRNTEAFF	TGTGCCAGCAGCTTAGTCCCAGGGGGCAGGAACACTGAAGCTTTCTTT
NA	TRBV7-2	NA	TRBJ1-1	CASSLGMWDRGRTRTEAFF	TGTGCCAGCAGCTTAGGTATGTGGGACCGAGGCCGGACTAGGACTGAAGCTTTCTTT
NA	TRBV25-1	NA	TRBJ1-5	CASSPGAGVGNQPQHF	TGTGCCAGCAGCCCGGGGGCGGGGGTCGGGAATCAGCCCCAGCATTTT
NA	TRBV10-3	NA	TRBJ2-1	CAISEYGEPYNEQFF	TGTGCCATCAGTGAGTATGGCGAACCCTACAATGAGCAGTTCTTC
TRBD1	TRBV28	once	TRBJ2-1	CASSPSGQGANEQFF	TGTGCCAGCAGTCCCTCGGGACAGGGGGCCAATGAGCAGTTCTTC
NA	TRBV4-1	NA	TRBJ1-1	CASSQTFQRNTEAFF	TGCGCCAGCAGCCAAACTTTCCAGAGAAACACTGAAGCTTTCTTT
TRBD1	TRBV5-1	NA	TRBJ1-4	CASSLPPGQGARKLFF	TGCGCCAGCAGCTTACCCCCGGGACAGGGGGCGCGAAAACTGTTTTTT
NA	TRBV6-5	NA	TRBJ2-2	CASSYRVRHTGELFF	TGTGCCAGCAGTTACAGGGTGCGTCACACCGGGGAGCTGTTTTTT
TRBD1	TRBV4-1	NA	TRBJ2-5	CASSHLSGGLETQYF	TGCGCCAGCAGCCACCTATCAGGGGGTTTAGAGACCCAGTACTTC
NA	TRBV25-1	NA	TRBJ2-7	CASSEFGGGPSTYEQYF	TGTGCCAGCAGCGAGTTCGGTGGGGGCCCCTCTACCTACGAGCAGTACTTC
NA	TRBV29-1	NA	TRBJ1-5	CSATRGFNQPQHF	TGCAGCGCCACGAGAGGGTTCAATCAGCCCCAGCATTTT
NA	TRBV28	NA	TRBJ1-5	CASGSQHQPQHF	TGTGCCAGCGGGTCTCAGCATCAGCCCCAGCATTTT
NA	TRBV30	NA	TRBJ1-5	CAWGVQGGYQPQHF	TGTGCCTGGGGGGTTCAGGGAGGCTATCAGCCCCAGCATTTT
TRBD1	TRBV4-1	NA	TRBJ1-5	CASSQGQGTQPQHF	TGCGCCAGCAGCCAGGGACAGGGAACGCAGCCCCAGCATTTT
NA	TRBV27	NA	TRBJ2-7	CASSKSSYEQYF	TGTGCCAGCAGTAAAAGCTCCTACGAGCAGTACTTC
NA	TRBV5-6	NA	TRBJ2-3	CASSPQRADTQYF	TGTGCCAGCAGCCCCCAAAGGGCTGATACGCAGTATTTT
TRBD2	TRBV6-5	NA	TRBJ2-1	CASSNPGTSGRSVF	TGTGCCAGCAGTAACCCTGGGACTAGCGGACGGTCGGTCTTC
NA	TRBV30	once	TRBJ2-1	CAWRENSQKQFF	TGTGCCTGGAGGGAAAATAGCCAAAAGCAGTTCTTC
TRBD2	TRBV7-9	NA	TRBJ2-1	CASSLWVRVAGVNEQFF	TGTGCCAGCAGCTTATGGGTCAGGGTAGCGGGAGTCAATGAGCAGTTCTTC
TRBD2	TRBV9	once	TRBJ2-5	CASSDWGGETQYF	TGTGCCAGCAGCGATTGGGGGGGAGAGACCCAGTACTTC
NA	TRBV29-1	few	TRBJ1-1	CSVTPGMNTEAFF	TGCAGCGTTACGCCAGGTATGAACACTGAAGCTTTCTTT
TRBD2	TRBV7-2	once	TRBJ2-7	CASSLGLAGGPKDEQYF	TGTGCCAGCAGCCTCGGACTAGCGGGAGGGCCAAAGGATGAGCAGTACTTC
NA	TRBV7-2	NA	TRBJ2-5	CASSLSAVTQETQYF	TGTGCCAGCAGCTTATCGGCGGTGACCCAAGAGACCCAGTACTTC
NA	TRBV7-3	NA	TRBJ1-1	CASSSRAEAFF	TGTGCCAGCAGCTCCCGGGCAGAAGCTTTCTTT
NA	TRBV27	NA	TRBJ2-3	CASSFTGTDTQYF	TGTGCCAGCAGTTTCACGGGCACAGATACGCAGTATTTT
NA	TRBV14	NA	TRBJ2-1	CASSQASQYNEQFF	TGTGCCAGCAGCCAAGCTTCTCAGTACAATGAGCAGTTCTTC
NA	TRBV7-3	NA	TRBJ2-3	CASSLDPQDTQYF	TGTGCCAGCAGCTTAGACCCCCAGGATACGCAGTATTTT
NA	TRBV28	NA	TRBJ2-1	CASSFSEYNEQFF	TGTGCCAGCAGTTTCTCAGAGTACAATGAGCAGTTCTTC
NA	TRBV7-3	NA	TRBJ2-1	CASSSQGRAGNYNEQFF	TGTGCCAGCAGCTCCCAGGGAAGGGCGGGGAATTACAATGAGCAGTTCTTC
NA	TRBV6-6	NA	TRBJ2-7	CASRQGTGVYEQYF	TGTGCCAGCAGGCAAGGGACGGGAGTCTACGAGCAGTACTTC
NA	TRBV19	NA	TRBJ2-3	CASNVQGGTDTQYF	TGTGCCAGTAACGTACAGGGTGGCACAGATACGCAGTATTTT
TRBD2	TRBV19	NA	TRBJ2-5	CASRPTSGKETQYF	TGTGCCAGTAGGCCAACTAGCGGGAAAGAGACCCAGTACTTC
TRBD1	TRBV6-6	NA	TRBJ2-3	CASAPGQGSDTQYF	TGTGCCAGCGCACCGGGACAGGGGTCAGATACGCAGTATTTT
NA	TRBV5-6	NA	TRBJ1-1	CASSLTERNTEAFF	TGTGCCAGCAGTTTGACAGAGAGGAACACTGAAGCTTTCTTT
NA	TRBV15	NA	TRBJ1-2	CATSRRGQTYGYTF	TGTGCCACCAGCAGAAGGGGTCAAACCTATGGCTACACCTTC
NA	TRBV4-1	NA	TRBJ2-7	CASSLSGLATYEQYF	TGCGCCAGCAGCCTATCGGGGCTAGCGACATACGAGCAGTACTTC
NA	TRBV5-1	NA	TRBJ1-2	CASSLDRDLGSYTF	TGCGCCAGCAGCTTGGACAGGGATCTGGGCAGCTACACCTTC
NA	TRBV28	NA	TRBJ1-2	CASSFWSGQYGYTF	TGTGCCAGCAGTTTTTGGAGCGGGCAGTATGGCTACACCTTC
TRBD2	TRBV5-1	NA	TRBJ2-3	CASTPGASGSSDTQYF	TGCGCCAGCACCCCGGGGGCTAGCGGGAGCTCAGATACGCAGTATTTT
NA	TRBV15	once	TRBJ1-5	CATSRGVAVGQPQHF	TGTGCCACCAGCAGGGGTGTTGCAGTCGGGCAGCCCCAGCATTTT
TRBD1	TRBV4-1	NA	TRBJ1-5	CASSQESWDRASNQPQHF	TGCGCCAGCAGCCAAGAAAGTTGGGACAGGGCTAGCAATCAGCCCCAGCATTTT
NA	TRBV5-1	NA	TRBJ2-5	CASSLGTGETQYF	TGCGCCAGCAGCTTGGGTACTGGGGAGACCCAGTACTTC
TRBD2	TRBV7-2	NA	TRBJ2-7	CASSLKGLAGGPNSYEQYF	TGTGCCAGCAGCTTAAAGGGACTAGCGGGAGGCCCAAACTCCTACGAGCAGTACTTC
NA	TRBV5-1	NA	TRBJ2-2	CASSLLTPTNTGELFF	TGCGCCAGCAGCTTGTTGACCCCCACTAACACCGGGGAGCTGTTTTTT
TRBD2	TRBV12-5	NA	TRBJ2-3	CASGLALADYTDTQYF	TGTGCTAGTGGTTTGGCACTAGCGGATTACACAGATACGCAGTATTTT
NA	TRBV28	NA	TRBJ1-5	CASSLRSGINQPQHF	TGTGCCAGCAGTTTAAGGTCAGGGATTAATCAGCCCCAGCATTTT
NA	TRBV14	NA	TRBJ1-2	CASSQDERGNYGYTF	TGTGCCAGCAGCCAAGATGAACGGGGAAACTATGGCTACACCTTC
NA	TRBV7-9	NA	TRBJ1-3	CASSLAWQGKNSGNTIYF	TGTGCCAGCAGCTTAGCGTGGCAGGGAAAGAACTCTGGAAACACCATATATTTT